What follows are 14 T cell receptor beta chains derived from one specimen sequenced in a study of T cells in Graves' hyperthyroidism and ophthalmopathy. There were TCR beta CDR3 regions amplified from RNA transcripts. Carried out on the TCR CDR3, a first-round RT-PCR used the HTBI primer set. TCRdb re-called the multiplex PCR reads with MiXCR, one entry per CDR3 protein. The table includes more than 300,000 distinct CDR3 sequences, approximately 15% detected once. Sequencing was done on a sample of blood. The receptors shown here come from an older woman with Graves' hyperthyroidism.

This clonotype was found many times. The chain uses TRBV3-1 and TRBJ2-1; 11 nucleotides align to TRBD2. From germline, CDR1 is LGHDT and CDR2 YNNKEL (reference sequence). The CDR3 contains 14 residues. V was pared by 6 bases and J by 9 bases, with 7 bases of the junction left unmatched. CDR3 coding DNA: TGTGCCAGCAGGTACACTAGCGGGAGTTCTGAGCAGTTCTTC. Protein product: CASRYTSGSSEQFF.

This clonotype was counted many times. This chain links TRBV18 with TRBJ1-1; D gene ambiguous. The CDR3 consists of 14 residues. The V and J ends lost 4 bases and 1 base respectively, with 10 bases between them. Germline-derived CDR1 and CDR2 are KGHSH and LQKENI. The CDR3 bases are TGTGCCAGCTCACGTGAGGGCGAGAACACTGAAGCTTTCTTT. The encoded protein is CASSREGENTEAFF.

The CDR3 is CASSGTPAAETQYF. The CDR3 DNA follows: TGTGCCAGCAGTGGGACTCCGGCGGCAGAGACCCAGTACTTC. The gene calls are TRBV12-3 or TRBV12-4 and TRBJ2-5; perhaps TRBD2 as D (6 bases). V lost 5 bases to trimming and J lost 4 bases, with 14 bases between them. The CDR3 has 14 residues.

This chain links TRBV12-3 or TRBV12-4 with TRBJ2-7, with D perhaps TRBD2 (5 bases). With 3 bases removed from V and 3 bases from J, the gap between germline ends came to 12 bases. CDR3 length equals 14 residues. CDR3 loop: CASSFSTRVYEQYF. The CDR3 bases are TGTGCCAGCAGTTTTTCTACTAGAGTCTACGAGCAGTACTTC.

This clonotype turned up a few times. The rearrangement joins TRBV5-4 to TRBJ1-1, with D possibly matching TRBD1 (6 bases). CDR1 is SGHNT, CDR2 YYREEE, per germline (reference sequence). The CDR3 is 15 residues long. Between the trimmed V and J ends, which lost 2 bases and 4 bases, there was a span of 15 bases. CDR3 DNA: TGTGCCAGCAGCTTAAATGGGGGGGCGGGCACTGAAGCTTTCTTT. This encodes CASSLNGGAGTEAFF.

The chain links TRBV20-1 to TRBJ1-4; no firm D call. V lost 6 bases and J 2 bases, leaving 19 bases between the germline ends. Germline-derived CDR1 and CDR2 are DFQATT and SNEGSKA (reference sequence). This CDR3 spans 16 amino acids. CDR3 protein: CSAAPHLTATNEKLFF. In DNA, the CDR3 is TGCAGTGCGGCGCCCCATCTTACAGCTACTAATGAAAAACTGTTTTTT.

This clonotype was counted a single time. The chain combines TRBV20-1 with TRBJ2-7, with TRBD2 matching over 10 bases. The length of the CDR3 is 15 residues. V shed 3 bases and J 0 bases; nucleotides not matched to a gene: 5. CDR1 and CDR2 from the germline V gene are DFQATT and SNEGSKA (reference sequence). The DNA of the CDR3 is TGCAGTGCTAGGGGAAGCGGGAGGGCCTCCTACGAGCAGTACTTC. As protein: CSARGSGRASYEQYF.

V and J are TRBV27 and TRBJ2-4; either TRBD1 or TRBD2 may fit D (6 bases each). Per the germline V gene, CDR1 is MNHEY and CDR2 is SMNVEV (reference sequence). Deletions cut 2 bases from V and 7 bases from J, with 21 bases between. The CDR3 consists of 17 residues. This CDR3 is CASSLKSRGEPGNIQYF. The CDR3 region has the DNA TGTGCCAGCAGTTTAAAATCTAGGGGGGAGCCTGGGAACATTCAGTACTTC.

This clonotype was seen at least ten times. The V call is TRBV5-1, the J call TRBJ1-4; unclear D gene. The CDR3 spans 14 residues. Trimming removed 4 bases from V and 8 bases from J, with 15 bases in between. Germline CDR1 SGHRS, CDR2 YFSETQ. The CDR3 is CASSHSWADEKLFF. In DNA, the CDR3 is TGCGCCAGCAGCCATTCCTGGGCAGACGAAAAACTGTTTTTT.

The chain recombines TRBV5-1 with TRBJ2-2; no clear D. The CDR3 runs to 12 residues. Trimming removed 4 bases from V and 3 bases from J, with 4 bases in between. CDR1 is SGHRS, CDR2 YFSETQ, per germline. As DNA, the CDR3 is TGCGCCAGCAGCATTGACACCGGGGAGCTGTTTTTT. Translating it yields CASSIDTGELFF.

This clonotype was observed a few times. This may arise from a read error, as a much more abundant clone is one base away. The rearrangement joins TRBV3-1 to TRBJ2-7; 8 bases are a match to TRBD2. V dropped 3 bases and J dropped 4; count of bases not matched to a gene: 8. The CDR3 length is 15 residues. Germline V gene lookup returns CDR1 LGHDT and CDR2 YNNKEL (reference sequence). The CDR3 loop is CASSQPGGPSYEQYF. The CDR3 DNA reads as TGTGCCAGCAGCCAGCCGGGAGGGCCTTCATACGAGCAGTACTTC.

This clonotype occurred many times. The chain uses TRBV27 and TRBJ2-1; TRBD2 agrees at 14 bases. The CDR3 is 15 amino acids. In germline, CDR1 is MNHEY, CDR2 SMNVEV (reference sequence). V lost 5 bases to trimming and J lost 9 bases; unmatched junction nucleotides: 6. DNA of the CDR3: TGTGCCAGCAGTGGGGGACTAGCGGGAGTCACTGAGCAGTTCTTC. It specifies CASSGGLAGVTEQFF.

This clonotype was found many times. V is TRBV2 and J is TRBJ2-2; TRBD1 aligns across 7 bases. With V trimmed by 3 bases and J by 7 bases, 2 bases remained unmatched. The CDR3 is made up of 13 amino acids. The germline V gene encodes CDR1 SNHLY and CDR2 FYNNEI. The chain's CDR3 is CASSERGLGELFF. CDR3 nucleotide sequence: TGTGCCAGCAGTGAGAGGGGGCTCGGGGAGCTGTTTTTT.

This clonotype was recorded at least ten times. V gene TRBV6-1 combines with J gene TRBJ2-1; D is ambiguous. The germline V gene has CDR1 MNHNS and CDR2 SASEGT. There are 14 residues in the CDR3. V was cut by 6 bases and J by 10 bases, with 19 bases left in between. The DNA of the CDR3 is TGTGCCAGCAGCCCCCTCGACGGAGAGAGCGAGCAGTTCTTC. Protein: CASSPLDGESEQFF.